Reported below is one T cell receptor (beta chain). Its antigen remains unidentified. V was trimmed by 4 bases and J by 4 bases, leaving 14 bases between them. Germline CDR1 and CDR2: SGHDN and FVKESK. The CDR3 sequence is 15 residues long. 60 Vbeta and 13 Jbeta primers were used in PCR. The assay was immunoSEQ multiplex PCR, and TCRdb's table has in-frame clones only and misses some. Of 95,000 to 150,000 clones in the sample, approximately 76% were seen once. This sample is part of a study of cytomegalovirus exposure and HLA in healthy donors. Study results and caveats: As was reported, the HLA-A and HLA-B alleles of most subjects were accurately predicted from TCR beta sequences. Links to common viral pathogens appeared, in a later analysis, for several of the most significant clusters. Presence/absence analyses took donor sequencing depth as roughly uniform.

The rearrangement joins TRBV14 to TRBJ2-1; tentative D call: TRBD1 (6 bases). The source material was PBMCs. The receptor was derived from a man aged 55 to 70 in good health and CMV-seropositive. The CDR3 nucleotides read TGTGCCAGCAGCCCCCCGGGACACCTATACAATGAGCAGTTCTTC. Protein: CASSPPGHLYNEQFF. The whole variable domain, remainder taken from reference TRBV14 and TRBJ2-1, is EAGVTQFPSHSVIEKGQTVTLRCDPISGHDNLYWYRRVMGKEIKFLLHFVKESKQDESGMPNNRFLAERTGGTYSTLKVQPAELEDSGVYFCASSPPGHLYNEQFFGPGTRLTVL.